This note documents a single TCR beta chain sequence. Its target is unknown. Germline trimming cut 4 bases from V and 2 bases from J; bases unmatched to any gene: 6. Germline V gene sequence: CDR1 SEHNR, CDR2 FQNEAQ (reference sequence). The CDR3 runs to 15 residues. This sample stems from a study of chemoradiotherapy in HPV16-positive cancers. Study-wide context: Candidate HPV-specific T-cell clones and common TCR motifs came from functional assays in a couple of HPV16-positive patients.

The method was immunoSEQ multiplex PCR; TCRdb's version includes in-frame clones alone and lacks a portion of them. The repertoire has 11,000 to 15,000 clones, roughly 93% of them found once; the top ten carry 2.5% to 3.5%. The study, taken as a whole, reports: Only a couple of HPV16-positive patients supplied the functional HPV-specificity definition. Candidate HPV-specific clones and E7-related TCR motifs grew in tumor during treatment.

Over chemoradiotherapy, repertoires were sampled more than once. Sequencing used blood, obtained from a patient who underwent chemoradiotherapy. The V and J genes are TRBV7-9 and TRBJ2-5; 8 positions match TRBD1. This TCR came from a human donor with HPV-associated anogenital cancer. The CDR3: CASSWTGLGQETQYF. CDR3 nucleotide sequence: TGTGCCAGCAGCTGGACAGGGTTAGGACAAGAGACCCAGTACTTC.